This T cell receptor beta chain is from a study of shared clonotypes between healthy human individuals. Per germline, CDR1 ENHRY and CDR2 SYGVKD. The V and J ends lost 11 bases and 6 bases, in that order; junction bases with no gene match: 13. The CDR3 is 13 amino acids. This clone has only a few counts. Here immunoSEQ multiplex PCR was the method, and the copy in TCRdb shows in-frame clones only, minus some. This table has approximately 1.1 million clones, approximately 78% appearing once. This clonotype originated in a young man in good health. Some clones in this sample may be carry-over from other donors' samples. V gene TRBV10-3 combines with J gene TRBJ2-7; 7 bases match TRBD2. Sequencing input: memory CD4+ T cells from PBMCs. The subset denotes: CD45RA-negative fraction. CDR3 DNA sequence: TGTGCCGTCGCGCGGGAGCCAGGGAGCGAGCAGTACTTC. Its protein product is CAVAREPGSEQYF.